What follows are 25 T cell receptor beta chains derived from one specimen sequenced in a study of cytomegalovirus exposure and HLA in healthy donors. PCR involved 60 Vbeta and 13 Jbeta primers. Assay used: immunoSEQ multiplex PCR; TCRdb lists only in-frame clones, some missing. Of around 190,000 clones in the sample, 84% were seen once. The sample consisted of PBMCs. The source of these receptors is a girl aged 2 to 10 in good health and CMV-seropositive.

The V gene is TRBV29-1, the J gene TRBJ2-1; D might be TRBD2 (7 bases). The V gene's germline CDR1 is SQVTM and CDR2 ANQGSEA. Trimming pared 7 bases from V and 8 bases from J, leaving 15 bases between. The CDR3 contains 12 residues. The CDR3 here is CSARGGGYEQFF. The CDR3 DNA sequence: TGCAGCGCCCGAGGGGGGGGCTATGAGCAGTTCTTC.

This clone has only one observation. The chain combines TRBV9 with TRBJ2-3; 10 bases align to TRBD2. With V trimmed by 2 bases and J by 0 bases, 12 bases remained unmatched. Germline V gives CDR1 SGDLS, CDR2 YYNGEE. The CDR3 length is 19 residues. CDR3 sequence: CASSVASSGGPFSTDTQYF. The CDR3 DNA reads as TGTGCCAGCAGCGTCGCGTCTAGCGGGGGCCCCTTCAGCACAGATACGCAGTATTTT.

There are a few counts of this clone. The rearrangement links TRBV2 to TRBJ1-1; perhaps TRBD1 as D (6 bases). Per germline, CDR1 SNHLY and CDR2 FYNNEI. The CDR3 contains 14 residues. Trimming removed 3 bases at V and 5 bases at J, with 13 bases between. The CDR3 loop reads CASSDQGRATEAFF. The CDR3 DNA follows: TGTGCCAGCAGTGATCAGGGGAGGGCTACTGAAGCTTTCTTT.

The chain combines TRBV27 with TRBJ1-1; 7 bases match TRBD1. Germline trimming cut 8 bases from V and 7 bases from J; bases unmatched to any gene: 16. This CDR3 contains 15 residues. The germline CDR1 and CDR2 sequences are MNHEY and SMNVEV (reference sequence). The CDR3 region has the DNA TGTGCCAGCGGTCCCGAAAGACAGGGAACCTGTGAAGCTTTCTTT. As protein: CASGPERQGTCEAFF.

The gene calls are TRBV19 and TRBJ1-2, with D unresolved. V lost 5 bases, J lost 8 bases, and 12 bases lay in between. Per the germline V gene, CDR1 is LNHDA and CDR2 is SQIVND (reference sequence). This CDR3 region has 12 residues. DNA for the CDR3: TGTGCCAGTAGTTTCCCGTTGGGCGGCTACACCTTC. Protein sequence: CASSFPLGGYTF.

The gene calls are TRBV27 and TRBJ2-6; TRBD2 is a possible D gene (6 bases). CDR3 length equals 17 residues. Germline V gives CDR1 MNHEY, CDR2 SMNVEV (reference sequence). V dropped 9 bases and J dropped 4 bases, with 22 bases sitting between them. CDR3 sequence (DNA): TGTGCCAGTGGAGATGGCAGGGAGGTAACGGGGGCCAACGTCCTGACTTTC. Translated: CASGDGREVTGANVLTF.

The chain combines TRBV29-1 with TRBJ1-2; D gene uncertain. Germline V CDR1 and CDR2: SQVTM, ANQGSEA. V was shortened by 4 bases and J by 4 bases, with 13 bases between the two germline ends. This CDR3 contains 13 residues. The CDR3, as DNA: TGCAGCGTTGTGAGGGAAAGAGGCTATGGCTACACCTTC. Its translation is CSVVRERGYGYTF.

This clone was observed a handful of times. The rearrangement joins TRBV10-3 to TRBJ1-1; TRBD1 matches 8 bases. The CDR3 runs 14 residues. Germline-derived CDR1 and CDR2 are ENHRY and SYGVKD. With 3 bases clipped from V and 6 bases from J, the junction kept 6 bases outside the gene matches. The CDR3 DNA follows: TGTGCCATCAGTGATCATCAGGGGGCCCCTGAAGCTTTCTTT. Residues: CAISDHQGAPEAFF.

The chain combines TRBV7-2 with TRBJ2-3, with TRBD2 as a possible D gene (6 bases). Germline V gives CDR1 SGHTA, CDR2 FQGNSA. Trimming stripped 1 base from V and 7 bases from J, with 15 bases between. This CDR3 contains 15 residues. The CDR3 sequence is CASSLDPGGTNTQYF. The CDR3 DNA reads TGTGCCAGCAGCTTAGACCCCGGAGGGACGAATACGCAGTATTTT. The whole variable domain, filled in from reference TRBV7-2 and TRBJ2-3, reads GAGVSQSPSNKVTEKGKDVELRCDPISGHTALYWYRQSLGQGLEFLIYFQGNSAPDKSGLPSDRFSAERTGGSVSTLTIQRTQQEDSAVYLCASSLDPGGTNTQYFGPGTRLTVL.

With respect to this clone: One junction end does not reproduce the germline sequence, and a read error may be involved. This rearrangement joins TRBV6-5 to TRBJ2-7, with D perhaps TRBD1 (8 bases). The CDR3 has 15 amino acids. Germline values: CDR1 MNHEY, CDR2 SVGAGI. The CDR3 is CASRYYTDRGGEQYF. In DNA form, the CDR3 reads TGTGCCAGCAGATACTATACTGACAGGGGAGGGGAGCAGTACTTC.

In DNA, the CDR3 is TGTGCCAGCAGTGGGACAGGGGGCGATCAGCCCCAGCATTTT. Amino acids: CASSGTGGDQPQHF. This rearrangement joins TRBV6-5 to TRBJ1-5; 12 nucleotides agree with TRBD1. Looked up from germline, CDR1 is MNHEY and CDR2 is SVGAGI. The CDR3 covers 14 residues. The trim removed 5 bases at V and 5 bases at J, leaving 1 base unmatched.

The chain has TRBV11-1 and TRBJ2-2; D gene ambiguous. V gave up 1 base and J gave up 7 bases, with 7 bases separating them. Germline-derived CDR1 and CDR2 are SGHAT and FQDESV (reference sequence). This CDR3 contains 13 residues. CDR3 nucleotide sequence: TGTGCCAGCAGCTTAGATAGTGTCGGGGAGCTGTTTTTT. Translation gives CASSLDSVGELFF.

The CDR3 here is CAISESWDTGGPVNTEAFF. The CDR3 coding sequence is TGTGCCATCAGTGAGTCATGGGATACAGGGGGCCCGGTGAACACTGAAGCTTTCTTT. The rearrangement joins TRBV10-3 to TRBJ1-1, with 9 bases matching TRBD1. This CDR3 is built from 19 residues. Losses at the gene ends were 0 bases for V and 0 bases for J; bases not matched to a gene: 11. In germline, CDR1 is ENHRY, CDR2 SYGVKD.

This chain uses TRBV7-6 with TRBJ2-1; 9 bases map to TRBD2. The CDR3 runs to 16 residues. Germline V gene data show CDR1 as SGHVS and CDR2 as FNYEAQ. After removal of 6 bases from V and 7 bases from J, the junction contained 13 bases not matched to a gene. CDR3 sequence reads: CASSEGAGGVINEQFF. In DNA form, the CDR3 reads TGTGCCAGCAGTGAAGGCGCGGGAGGGGTGATAAATGAGCAGTTCTTC.

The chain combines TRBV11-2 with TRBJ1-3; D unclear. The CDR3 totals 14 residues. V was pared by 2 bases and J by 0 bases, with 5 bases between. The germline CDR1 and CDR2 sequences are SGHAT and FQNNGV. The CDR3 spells CASSLYSSGNTIYF. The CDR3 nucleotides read TGTGCCAGCAGCTTATACAGCTCTGGAAACACCATATATTTT.

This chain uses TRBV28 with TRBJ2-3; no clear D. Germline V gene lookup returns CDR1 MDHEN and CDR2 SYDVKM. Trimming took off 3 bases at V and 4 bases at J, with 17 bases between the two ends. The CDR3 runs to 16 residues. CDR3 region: CASSFSGRSMADTQYF. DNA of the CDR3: TGTGCCAGCAGTTTCTCCGGCAGGTCGATGGCAGATACGCAGTATTTT. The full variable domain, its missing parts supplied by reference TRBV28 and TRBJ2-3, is DVKVTQSSRYLVKRTGEKVFLECVQDMDHENMFWYRQDPGLGLRLIYFSYDVKMKEKGDIPEGYSVSREKKERFSLILESASTNQTSMYLCASSFSGRSMADTQYFGPGTRLTVL.

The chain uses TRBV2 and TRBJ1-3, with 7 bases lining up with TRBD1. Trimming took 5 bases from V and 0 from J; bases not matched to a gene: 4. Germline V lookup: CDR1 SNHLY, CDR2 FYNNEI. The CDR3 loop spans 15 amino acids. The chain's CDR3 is CASSSSGGSGNTIYF. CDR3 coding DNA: TGTGCCAGCAGTTCTTCAGGGGGCTCTGGAAACACCATATATTTT. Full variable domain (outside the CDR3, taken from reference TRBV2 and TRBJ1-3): EPEVTQTPSHQVTQMGQEVILRCVPISNHLYFYWYRQILGQKVEFLVSFYNNEISEKSEIFDDQFSVERPDGSNFTLKIRSTKLEDSAMYFCASSSSGGSGNTIYFGEGSWLTVV.

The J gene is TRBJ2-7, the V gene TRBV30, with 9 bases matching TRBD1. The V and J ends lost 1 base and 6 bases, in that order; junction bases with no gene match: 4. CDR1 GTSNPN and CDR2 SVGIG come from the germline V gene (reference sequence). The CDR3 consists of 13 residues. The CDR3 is CAWSAGTGSEQYF. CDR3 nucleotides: TGTGCCTGGAGTGCTGGGACAGGGAGCGAGCAGTACTTC.

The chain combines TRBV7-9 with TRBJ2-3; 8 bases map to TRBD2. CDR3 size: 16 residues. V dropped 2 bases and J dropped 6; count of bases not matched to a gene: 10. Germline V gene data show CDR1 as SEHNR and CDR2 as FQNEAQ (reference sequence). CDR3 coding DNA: TGTGCCAGCAGCTTAAAGGAGCTAGCGGGTCCCGATACGCAGTATTTT. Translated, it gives CASSLKELAGPDTQYF.

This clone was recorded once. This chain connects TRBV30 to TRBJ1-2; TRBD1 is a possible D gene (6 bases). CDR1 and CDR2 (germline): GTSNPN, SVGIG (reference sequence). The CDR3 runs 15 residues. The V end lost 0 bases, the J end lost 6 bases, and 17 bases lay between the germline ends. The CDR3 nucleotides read TGTGCCTGGAGTGTAAGCACAGGGCGGCAGGATGGCTACACCTTC. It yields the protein CAWSVSTGRQDGYTF.

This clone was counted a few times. The CDR3 nucleotides are TGTGCCAGCACCCCTCAACCTAGGCTAGCGGGCGTCCACGAGCAGTACTTC. This gives the protein CASTPQPRLAGVHEQYF. V gene TRBV5-5 combines with J gene TRBJ2-7, with 8 bases fitting TRBD2. The germline V gene has CDR1 SGHKS and CDR2 YYEKEE (reference sequence). The ends lost 6 bases at V and 5 bases at J; junction bases unmatched: 19. The CDR3 is made up of 17 amino acids.

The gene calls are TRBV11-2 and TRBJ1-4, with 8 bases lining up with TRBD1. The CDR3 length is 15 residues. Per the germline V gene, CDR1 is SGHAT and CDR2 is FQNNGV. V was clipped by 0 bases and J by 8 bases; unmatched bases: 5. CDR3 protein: CASSLDGTGLEKLFF. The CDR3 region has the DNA TGTGCCAGCAGCTTAGACGGGACAGGACTAGAAAAACTGTTTTTT. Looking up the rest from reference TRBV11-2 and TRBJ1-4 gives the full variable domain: EAGVAQSPRYKIIEKRQSVAFWCNPISGHATLYWYQQILGQGPKLLIQFQNNGVVDDSQLPKDRFSAERLKGVDSTLKIQPAKLEDSAVYLCASSLDGTGLEKLFFGSGTQLSVL.

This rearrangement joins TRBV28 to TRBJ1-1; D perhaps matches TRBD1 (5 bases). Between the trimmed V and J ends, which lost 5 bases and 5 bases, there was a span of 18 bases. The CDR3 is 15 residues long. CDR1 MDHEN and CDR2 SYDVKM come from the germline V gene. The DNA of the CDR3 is TGTGCCAGCAGTATTATCGGGGGAAGAAGGACTGAAGCTTTCTTT. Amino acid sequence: CASSIIGGRRTEAFF.

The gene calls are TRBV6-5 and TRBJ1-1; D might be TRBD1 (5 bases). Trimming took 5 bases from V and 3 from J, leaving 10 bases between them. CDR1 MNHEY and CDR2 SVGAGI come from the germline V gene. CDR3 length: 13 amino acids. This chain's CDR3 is CASSPWGDTEAFF. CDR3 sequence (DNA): TGTGCCAGCAGTCCTTGGGGGGACACTGAAGCTTTCTTT.

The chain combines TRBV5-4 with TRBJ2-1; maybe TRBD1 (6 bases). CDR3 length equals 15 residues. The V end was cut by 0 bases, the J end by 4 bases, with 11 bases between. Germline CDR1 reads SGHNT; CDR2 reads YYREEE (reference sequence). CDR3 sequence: CASSLVTRGYNEQFF. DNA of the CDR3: TGTGCCAGCAGCTTGGTGACCAGGGGTTACAATGAGCAGTTCTTC. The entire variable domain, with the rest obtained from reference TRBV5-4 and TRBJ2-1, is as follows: ETGVTQSPTHLIKTRGQQVTLRCSSQSGHNTVSWYQQALGQGPQFIFQYYREEENGRGNFPPRFSGLQFPNYSSELNVNALELDDSALYLCASSLVTRGYNEQFFGPGTRLTVL.